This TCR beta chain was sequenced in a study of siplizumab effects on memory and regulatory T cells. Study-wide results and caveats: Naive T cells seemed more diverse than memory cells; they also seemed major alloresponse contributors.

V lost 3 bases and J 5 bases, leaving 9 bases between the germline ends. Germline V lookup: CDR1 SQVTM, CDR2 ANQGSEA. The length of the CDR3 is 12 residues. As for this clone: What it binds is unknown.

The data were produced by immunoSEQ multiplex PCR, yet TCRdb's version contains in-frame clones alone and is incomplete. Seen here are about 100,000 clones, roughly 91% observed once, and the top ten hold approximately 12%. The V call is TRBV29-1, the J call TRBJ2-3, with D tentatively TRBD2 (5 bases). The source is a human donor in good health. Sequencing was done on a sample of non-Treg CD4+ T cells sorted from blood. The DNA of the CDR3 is TGCAGCGTTGACGGCGCGGGAGATACGCAGTATTTT. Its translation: CSVDGAGDTQYF.